This TCR beta chain was obtained from a study of PD-1 blockade in mismatch repair-deficient tumors. CDR1 and CDR2 from the germline V gene are LNHNV and YYDKDF (reference sequence). The CDR3 has 13 amino acids. Trimming removed 2 bases at V and 4 bases at J, with 8 bases between. PCR or immunohistochemistry showed mismatch repair deficiency in every enrolled patient. TCR sequencing covered a few patients who responded to pembrolizumab. In the case of this clone: Its target is unknown.

Study-level results: Rapid post-treatment expansion, then contraction, generally preceding radiologic response, marked tumor-resident clones.

Libraries were prepared by immunoSEQ multiplex PCR; TCRdb keeps only in-frame clonotypes and omits some of them. Seen here are tens of thousands of clones, 78% observed once, and the top ten hold 4.5% to 7%. Material: peripheral blood, obtained 2 weeks after starting pembrolizumab. This chain links TRBV15 with TRBJ1-1; D gene uncertain. The clonotype originates from an adult with mismatch repair-deficient cancer. The CDR3 DNA reads TGTGCCACCAGCAGAACCGCGGCCACTGAAGCTTTCTTT. This codes for CATSRTAATEAFF.